Below are 8 T cell receptor beta chains sequenced from a single sample in a study of graft-versus-host responses after intestinal transplantation. Generated by immunoSEQ multiplex PCR, the TCRdb table keeps only in-frame clones and is missing some. In the table there are 30,000 to 40,000 clones, around 94% of which are singletons. The sequencing here drew on PBMCs, taken 16 days after intestinal transplant. The receptors stem from a human patient who received an intestinal transplant, so some T cells may come from the graft donor.

The chain joins TRBV27 to TRBJ2-1, with D tentatively TRBD2 (6 bases). V was trimmed by 3 bases and J by 0 bases, leaving 24 bases between them. The germline gives CDR1 MNHEY, CDR2 SMNVEV (reference sequence). The CDR3 contains 20 residues. The CDR3 spells CASSFHLTGTFPGSYNEQFF. The CDR3 DNA reads as TGTGCCAGCAGTTTCCACTTAACCGGGACTTTCCCAGGCTCCTACAATGAGCAGTTCTTC.

Details on this clone: Additional DNA sequences in this sample encode the identical CDR3. The chain combines TRBV7-6 with TRBJ2-3; 7 bases line up with TRBD1. V was clipped by 5 bases and J by 3 bases; unmatched bases: 5. This CDR3 contains 14 residues. In germline, CDR1 is SGHVS, CDR2 FNYEAQ. Here the CDR3 reads CASSLAGGTDTQYF. DNA of the CDR3: TGTGCCAGCAGCCTTGCAGGGGGAACAGATACGCAGTATTTT.

The chain links TRBV19 to TRBJ2-7; 13 bases are a match to TRBD2. Trimming removed 4 bases from V and 4 bases from J; junction bases left unmatched: 1. CDR3 size: 14 residues. Looked up from germline, CDR1 is LNHDA and CDR2 is SQIVND (reference sequence). The CDR3 sequence: CASSTGLAGYEQYF. DNA of the CDR3: TGTGCCAGTAGTACGGGACTAGCGGGGTACGAGCAGTACTTC.

This clone has only a few counts. The chain couples TRBV19 to TRBJ1-5; 8 nucleotides agree with TRBD1. The CDR3 covers 12 residues. V trimming: 8 bases; J trimming: 4 bases; junction bases outside the gene matches: 1. Germline CDR1 reads LNHDA; CDR2 reads SQIVND (reference sequence). The CDR3 loop reads CASGQGNQPQHF. DNA of the CDR3: TGTGCCAGTGGACAGGGAAATCAGCCCCAGCATTTT.

This chain links TRBV6-5 with TRBJ2-7, with D unresolved. The CDR3 runs 14 residues. The germline V gene has CDR1 MNHEY and CDR2 SVGAGI. V lost 0 bases to trimming and J lost 6 bases, with 12 bases between them. CDR3 protein: CASSYSGQAAEQYF. CDR3 DNA sequence: TGTGCCAGCAGTTACTCTGGGCAGGCTGCCGAGCAGTACTTC.

The chain employs TRBV27 and TRBJ2-3; D remains ambiguous. The CDR3 contains 15 residues. Germline assignment: CDR1 MNHEY and CDR2 SMNVEV (reference sequence). V dropped 2 bases and J dropped 0 bases, with 9 bases sitting between them. For the CDR3, the DNA is TGTGCCAGCAGTTTAACCGGATCAAGCACAGATACGCAGTATTTT. This encodes CASSLTGSSTDTQYF.

The chain is built from TRBV6-4 and TRBJ2-7, with D unresolved. Germline values: CDR1 MRHNA, CDR2 SNTAGT. V was shortened by 3 bases and J by 2 bases, with 8 bases between the two germline ends. The CDR3 consists of 13 residues. DNA of the CDR3: TGTGCCAGCAGTGATGGGGAAACCTACGAGCAGTACTTC. Amino acid sequence: CASSDGETYEQYF.

The genes are TRBV2 and TRBJ1-5; D is perhaps TRBD1 (6 bases). Per germline, CDR1 SNHLY and CDR2 FYNNEI. V lost 3 bases to trimming and J lost 4 bases, with 10 bases between them. This CDR3 is built from 14 residues. CDR3 nucleotide sequence: TGTGCCAGCAGTGAGGACAGCGATAATCAGCCCCAGCATTTT. Its protein product is CASSEDSDNQPQHF.